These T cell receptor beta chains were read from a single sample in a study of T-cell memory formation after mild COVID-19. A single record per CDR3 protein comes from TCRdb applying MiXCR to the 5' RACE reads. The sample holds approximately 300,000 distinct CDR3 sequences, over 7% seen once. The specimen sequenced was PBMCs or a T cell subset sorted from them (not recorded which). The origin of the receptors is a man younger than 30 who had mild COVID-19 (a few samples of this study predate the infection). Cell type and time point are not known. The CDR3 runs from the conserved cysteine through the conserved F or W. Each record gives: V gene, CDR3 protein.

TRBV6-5,CASKLAGGDEQFF
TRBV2,CARGASGASGADTQYF
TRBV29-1,CSARSGGSPEAFF
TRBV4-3,CASSQVSGSYEQYF
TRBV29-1,CSVDGQVNTEAFF
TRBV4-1,CASSQPGQGARDTQYF
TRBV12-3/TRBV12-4,CASSLIVLGDGLSYNEQFF
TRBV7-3,CASSPVRRGGSEQFF
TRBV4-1,CASSQDFGRSNTEAFF
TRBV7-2,CASSGTSGGITDTQYF
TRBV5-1,CASSLGANKYEQYF
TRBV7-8,CASSLVRGQYSNQPQHF
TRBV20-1,CSAVPHRLEQYF
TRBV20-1,CSARDELATEADTQYF
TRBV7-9,CASSRGGGYGYTF
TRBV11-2,CASSLDRSSDTQYF
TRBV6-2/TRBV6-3,CASSYPGQGNTEAFF
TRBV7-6,CASSLYRDPSEAFF
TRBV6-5,CASSQGQSYNSPLHF
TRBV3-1,CASSHLRGTGSGELFF
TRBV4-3,CASSQLGLAGSTDTQYF
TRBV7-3,CASSPTGYRGYGYTF
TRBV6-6,CASTTQGRETQYF
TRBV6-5,CASSSELLFGRMYGYTF
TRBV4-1,CASSLRTDSNQPQHF
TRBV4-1,CASSHPGTGEQYF
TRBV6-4,CASSPGFAPEETQYF
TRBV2,CASSEALQNQPQHF
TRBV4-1,CASSRLQGDDGYTF